This T cell receptor beta chain comes out of a study of blood T cell repertoires in COVID-19 (dated by TCRdb to 2020 to 2022). With respect to the entire study: Collaborator samples came from the United States, Italy and Spain and covered acute and convalescent phases of COVID-19. The samples were drawn from two sources: the first 160 participants of the ongoing ImmuneRACE study, and 1,000 to 1,500 subjects contributed by 6 global collaborators. The sample metadata nearly always contained a de-identified subject ID, COVID-19 status, age in years and sex. A freely available public database, intended as a resource for researchers studying the immune response to SARS-CoV-2, is where the repertoires were released. The material from the prospective study consisted of cDNA or gDNA derived from T cells, B-cell-depleted T cells, or PBMCs. Deeply sampled blood TCRbeta repertoires from subjects exposed to, actively infected with, or recovered from COVID-19 were included in the dataset. HLA class I and class II types, where available, came from metadata supplied by the sample provider rather than from assay-based typing. Broader findings and caveats from the paper: Clinical and demographic metadata were provided uncurated, with the amount varying by source and participant.

The junction carries 26 bases between V and J, which are trimmed by 1 base and 10 bases respectively. CDR1 LNHDA and CDR2 SQIVND were looked up in the germline V gene (reference sequence). The cysteine opens and the phenylalanine closes a CDR3 of 18 amino acids. This entry keeps only the CDR3 DNA: 54 bases, framed from base 1. Participants in the prospective study were aged roughly 18 to 100 years, lived in about two dozen United States geographic areas, and enrolled through a virtual design. To assign participants to cohorts, the prospective study relied on clinical history that participants themselves reported in a screening survey and a study questionnaire. Exposed participants had been in contact with someone with a PCR-confirmed or clinician-diagnosed COVID-19 case within 2 weeks of study entry. In the prospective study, whole blood, serum and a nasopharyngeal or oropharyngeal swab were collected from each participant by mobile phlebotomists. Over an approximately two-month period, participants in the prospective study had the option of providing additional blood draws and questionnaires. Prospective study blood samples were shipped either frozen or at room temperature before DNA extraction.

The immunoSEQ Assay, a bias-controlled multiplex PCR, was used to amplify TCRbeta CDR3 regions from genomic DNA. The authors processed their data as follows. The number of nucleated cells in each sample was estimated from the amplification of reference gene primers within the assay. Sequence reads were collapsed and filtered to measure the absolute abundance of every unique TCRbeta CDR3 rearrangement. Productive Simpson clonality was computed per sample as the square root of Simpson's diversity index over productive rearrangements. This is the immuneACCESS table as TCRdb keeps it, with only in-frame sequences that have V and J called. A part of the clones is gone; compared with another copy, unresolved V genes explain less than half, and the rest is unexplained. V and J calls and clone size are as listed in that table; D and trimming were resolved from the DNA. The sample data list about 350,000 clones, and roughly 90% of these were observed just once. The ten largest clones represent around 0.92% of the sample.

With respect to this clone: Its antigen is currently not known. Nothing much larger sits one base from this clone, and base qualities are not available.

This clonotype originated in a woman in her 30s who had been exposed to COVID-19. Rearrangement joined TRBV19 to TRBJ2-1, and TRBD1 may be the D gene, going by 6 matching bases. The sequenced sample was PBMCs or T cells enriched from blood (not recorded which). CDR3 sequence: CASSIGPIRRDTFPEQFF. The DNA sequence is TGTGCCAGTAGTATAGGTCCTATCCGCCGGGACACCTTTCCCGAGCAGTTCTTC.